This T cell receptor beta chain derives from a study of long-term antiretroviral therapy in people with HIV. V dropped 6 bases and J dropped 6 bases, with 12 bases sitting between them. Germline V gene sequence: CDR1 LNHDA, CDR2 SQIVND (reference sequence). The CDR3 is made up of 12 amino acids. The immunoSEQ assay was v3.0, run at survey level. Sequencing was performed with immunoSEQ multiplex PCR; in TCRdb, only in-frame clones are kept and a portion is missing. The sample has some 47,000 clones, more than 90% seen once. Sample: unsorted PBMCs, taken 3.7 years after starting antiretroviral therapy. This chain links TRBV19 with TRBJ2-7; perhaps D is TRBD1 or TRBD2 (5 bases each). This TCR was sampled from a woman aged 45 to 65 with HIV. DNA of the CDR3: TGTGCCAGTAGGGGGGACCGACCCGAGCAGTACTTC. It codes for CASRGDRPEQYF.